The sequence of this T cell receptor beta chain was determined in a study of T cell responses to AZD1222 COVID-19 vaccine. Study-wide points: Most donors were white British and more were female, and clonal diversity was possibly underestimated. It was only after the peak T cell response that any repertoires were sampled. Recipients of two AZD1222 doses showed rising Spike-specific TCR breadth and depth.

Repertoires were generated with immunoSEQ multiplex PCR, while TCRdb's copy carries only in-frame clones and drops some. Counted here are 150,000 or so clones, about nine tenths occurring once; the ten biggest clones make up 5.1%. CDR3 length equals 16 residues. Trimming pared 1 base from V and 0 bases from J, leaving 12 bases between. CDR1 MNHEY and CDR2 SVGAGI come from the germline V gene. On this clone: Its matching antigen is unknown.

The material sequenced was peripheral blood, taken on day 0 of AZD1222 vaccination. The V and J genes are TRBV6-5 and TRBJ1-2; D not resolved. The clonotype comes from an adult in good health. The DNA of the CDR3 is TGTGCCAGCAGTTACTACGGCGGAGGAACTAACTATGGCTACACCTTC. It translates to CASSYYGGGTNYGYTF.